These 14 T cell receptor beta chains were all obtained from the same sample, sequenced in a study of control samples from healthy donors and cancer patients. Clones were sequenced by immunoSEQ multiplex PCR, and TCRdb holds only the in-frame ones, with some missing. The sample includes about 55,000 clones, approximately 85% of them seen just once. Sequenced sample: blood. These receptors were taken from a man between 50 and 59 years old in good health.

This chain connects TRBV5-4 to TRBJ2-5; TRBD2 aligns across 8 bases. V lost 6 bases, J lost 2 bases, and 9 bases stayed unmatched. Germline CDR1 is SGHNT and CDR2 is YYREEE (reference sequence). The CDR3 has 15 amino acids. CDR3 in DNA: TGTGCCAGCACCGTTATTACTAGCGGACAAGAGACCCAGTACTTC. Amino acids: CASTVITSGQETQYF.

The chain couples TRBV3-1 (or the pseudogene TRBV3-2) to TRBJ2-7, with D unresolved. The CDR3 covers 14 residues. Per the germline V gene, CDR1 is LGHDT and CDR2 is YNNKEL (reference sequence). The V end was cut by 4 bases, the J end by 5 bases, with 15 bases between. The CDR3 DNA follows: TGTGCCAGCAGCCCCATTGAGAACTACCACGAGCAGTACTTC. Translated, it gives CASSPIENYHEQYF.

Only a few counts were recorded for this clone. The genes are TRBV11-2 and TRBJ1-1; a possible D gene is TRBD1 (5 bases). With 4 bases removed from V and 1 base from J, the gap between germline ends came to 10 bases. CDR1 SGHAT and CDR2 FQNNGV come from the germline V gene. The CDR3 length is 14 residues. CDR3 coding DNA: TGTGCCAGCAGCTGGGACTGGAAGAACACTGAAGCTTTCTTT. Amino acid sequence: CASSWDWKNTEAFF. Variable domain in full (rest from reference TRBV11-2 and TRBJ1-1): EAGVAQSPRYKIIEKRQSVAFWCNPISGHATLYWYQQILGQGPKLLIQFQNNGVVDDSQLPKDRFSAERLKGVDSTLKIQPAKLEDSAVYLCASSWDWKNTEAFFGQGTRLTVV.

The rearrangement links TRBV6-5 to TRBJ1-5; 9 nucleotides line up with TRBD1. The ends lost 9 bases at V and 7 bases at J; junction bases unmatched: 7. Germline values: CDR1 MNHEY, CDR2 SVGAGI. CDR3 length equals 13 residues. DNA for the CDR3: TGTGCCAGTACTGGGACAGGGCGCCAGCCCCAGCATTTT. Translated, it gives CASTGTGRQPQHF.

The chain carries TRBV2 and TRBJ2-3; tentatively, D is TRBD1 (5 bases). With 0 bases removed from V and 9 bases from J, the gap between germline ends came to 10 bases. The CDR3 is 13 residues long. Germline V gene sequence: CDR1 SNHLY, CDR2 FYNNEI. The CDR3 reads CASSEAGAATQYF. CDR3 DNA sequence: TGTGCCAGCAGTGAAGCTGGGGCAGCCACGCAGTATTTT.

The chain carries TRBV28 and TRBJ1-6, with TRBD1 matching 7 bases. This CDR3 is built from 12 residues. CDR1 is MDHEN and CDR2 is SYDVKM in the germline V gene. With 6 bases clipped from V and 10 bases from J, the junction kept 3 bases outside the gene matches. The CDR3 loop is CASRGTASPLHF. The DNA for the CDR3 is TGTGCCAGCAGGGGGACAGCCTCACCCCTCCACTTT.

This rearrangement joins TRBV5-4 to TRBJ2-2; D uncertain. V lost 9 bases to trimming and J lost 3 bases, with 15 bases between them. The CDR3 length is 14 residues. CDR1 is SGHNT, CDR2 YYREEE, per germline (reference sequence). CDR3 nucleotide sequence: TGTGCCACCAAAAAGGGTGCGGACACCGGGGAGCTGTTTTTT. Amino acids: CATKKGADTGELFF. The full variable domain, with the rest looked up from reference TRBV5-4 and TRBJ2-2, is ETGVTQSPTHLIKTRGQQVTLRCSSQSGHNTVSWYQQALGQGPQFIFQYYREEENGRGNFPPRFSGLQFPNYSSELNVNALELDDSALYLCATKKGADTGELFFGEGSRLTVL.

The rearrangement joins TRBV4-2 to TRBJ2-2; D possibly corresponds to TRBD2 (6 bases). There are 16 residues in the CDR3. Looked up from germline, CDR1 is LGHNA and CDR2 is YNFKEQ. Trimming left V 4 bases short and J 2 bases short, with 14 bases between. The CDR3 loop reads CASSRGTSRNTGELFF. The CDR3 bases are TGTGCCAGCAGCCGGGGGACTTCCCGAAACACCGGGGAGCTGTTTTTT.

V gene TRBV24-1 combines with J gene TRBJ1-2; D possibly corresponds to TRBD1 (6 bases). The CDR3 contains 12 residues. Germline assignment: CDR1 KGHDR and CDR2 SFDVKD. Trimming pared 1 base from V and 8 bases from J, leaving 7 bases between. The CDR3 protein is CATSDLGGGYTF. CDR3 DNA sequence: TGTGCCACCAGTGATTTAGGGGGAGGCTACACCTTC.

V is TRBV5-1 and J is TRBJ1-1; 9 bases agree with TRBD1. Germline V gene data show CDR1 as SGHRS and CDR2 as YFSETQ. J lost 4 bases, V lost 4 bases, and 5 bases had no gene match. CDR3 size: 14 residues. CDR3 DNA sequence: TGCGCCAGCAGCACCGGGACAGGGAGCACTGAAGCTTTCTTT. It codes for CASSTGTGSTEAFF.

J is TRBJ1-1 and V is TRBV5-8; D perhaps matches TRBD1 (5 bases). Deletions cut 0 bases from V and 3 bases from J, with 6 bases between. The CDR3 contains 13 residues. The V gene's germline CDR1 is SGHTS and CDR2 YDEGEE. Here the CDR3 DNA reads TGTGCCAGCAGCTTGGGAGGGGACACTGAAGCTTTCTTT. Residues: CASSLGGDTEAFF.

The rearrangement uses TRBV5-6 and TRBJ2-1, with a tentative D call TRBD1 (5 bases). Germline CDR1 reads SGHDT; CDR2 reads YYEEEE. The CDR3 is 12 residues long. Trimming removed 0 bases at V and 10 bases at J, with 8 bases between. The CDR3: CASSLVRTEQFF. In DNA form, the CDR3 reads TGTGCCAGCAGCTTGGTCCGGACAGAGCAGTTCTTC.

CDR3 residues: CASSYQNGYTF. The CDR3, as DNA: TGTGCCAGCAGCTACCAAAATGGCTACACCTTC. The V call is TRBV7-9, the J call TRBJ1-2, with D unclear. The CDR3 is 11 residues long. CDR1 SEHNR and CDR2 FQNEAQ come from the germline V gene (reference sequence). V lost 4 bases, J lost 6 bases, and 6 bases lay in between.

The J gene is TRBJ2-1, the V gene TRBV5-1; 8 bases match TRBD2. J was trimmed by 6 bases and V by 4 bases; bases with no gene match: 6. Germline lookup yields CDR1 SGHRS and CDR2 YFSETQ. This CDR3 contains 14 residues. CDR3 nucleotide sequence: TGCGCCAGCAGCCCGGGACTAGATGGCAATGAGCAGTTCTTC. It specifies CASSPGLDGNEQFF.